Below, one T cell receptor (beta chain) is given with its context. Its antigen is unknown. The record has no base qualities; no much larger clone is one base away. The germline V gene (reference sequence) yields SEHNR for CDR1 and FQNEAQ for CDR2. Including the terminal cysteine and phenylalanine, the CDR3 comprises 16 residues. Only the CDR3 portion is preserved as DNA: 48 bases, with reading frame beginning at the first base. The germline V and J ends show losses of 5 bases and 4 bases respectively, and no gene match explains 6 bases of the junction. One collaborating source in Seattle enrolled patients during active infection and followed them longitudinally through the course of disease. Whole blood was collected in K2EDTA tubes by collaborating institutions according to the institutions' own protocols. For TCRbeta analysis, collaborators shipped samples in one of three forms: frozen whole blood, isolated PBMCs, or DNA extracted from either of those sample types.

TCRbeta CDR3 regions were amplified from genomic DNA by means of the immunoSEQ Assay, a bias-controlled multiplex PCR. The paper's data handling went like this. The number of nucleated cells in each sample was estimated by amplification of reference gene primers within the assay. To quantify the absolute abundance of each unique TCRbeta CDR3 rearrangement, sequence reads were collapsed and filtered. For each sample, productive Simpson clonality was calculated as the square root of Simpson's diversity index across productive rearrangements. TCRdb carries this immuneACCESS record with in-frame sequences only. Its versions omit some clonotypes, under half of them owing to an unresolved V gene in the studies checked, with the rest unexplained. V and J calls plus clone size are reproduced from that table; the DNA served to infer D and trimming. The sample records around 210,000 clones, 75% to 85% of which are singletons. The top ten clonotypes cover less than 6.5% of the sample.

The data belong to a study of blood T cell repertoires in COVID-19 (dated by TCRdb to about 2020). Background on the whole study: Samples from collaborators originated in the United States, Italy and Spain and spanned both the acute and convalescent phases of COVID-19. Subjects who had been exposed to COVID-19, were actively infected with it, or had recovered from it provided the deeply sampled blood TCRbeta repertoires that made up the dataset. Samples were obtained from the ongoing ImmuneRACE study (first 160 participants) and from 1,000 to 1,500 subjects provided by 6 global collaborators. Where available, HLA class I and class II types were obtained from metadata supplied by the sample provider rather than from assay-based typing. A de-identified subject ID, COVID-19 status, age in years and sex were almost always included in the sample metadata. The prospective study material was composed of cDNA or gDNA derived from T cells, B-cell-depleted T cells, or PBMCs. The repertoires were released in a freely available public database meant as a resource for research on the immune response to SARS-CoV-2.

General conclusions and limits of the study: Clinical and demographic metadata were provided uncurated, with the amount varying by source and participant.

Material: peripheral blood. The sequence joins TRBV7-9 to TRBJ2-1; TRBD1 matches 12 bases in the middle. The receptor comes from a man between 45 and 60 years old with COVID-19, enrolled during active disease. The DNA reads as follows: TGTGCCAGCAGCCCGCGGGACAGGGGGCAATACAATGAGCAGTTCTTC. Translated, this gives CASSPRDRGQYNEQFF.